A selection of T cell receptor beta chains follows, all from one sample in a study of response to subunit inactivated influenza vaccine. TCRdb passed the RT-PCR reads through MiXCR, listing each CDR3 protein once. The sample holds roughly 570,000 distinct CDR3 sequences, roughly 13% seen once. Material: PBMCs from blood, obtained roughly 6 weeks after vaccination. Receptors originate from a middle-aged man who received an inactivated influenza vaccine. The CDR3 runs from the conserved cysteine through the conserved F or W. A D gene is named only where the DNA matches it firmly. Rows may omit the clone size; those that give it use once, few, many or a size class.

v_call: TRBV5-1; j_call: TRBJ1-3; d_call: -; clone_size: -; cdr3_aa: CASSFTGSSGNTIYF; cdr3_nt: TGCGCCAGCAGCTTTACCGGCAGCTCTGGAAACACCATATATTTT
v_call: TRBV7-8; j_call: TRBJ1-3; d_call: -; clone_size: -; cdr3_aa: CASSLAGQSPLSGNTIYF; cdr3_nt: TGTGCCAGCAGCTTAGCAGGGCAGAGTCCCCTCTCTGGAAACACCATATATTTT
v_call: TRBV4-3; j_call: TRBJ2-1; d_call: TRBD2; clone_size: -; cdr3_aa: CASSQDLSGRYTEQFF; cdr3_nt: TGCGCCAGCAGCCAAGATCTTAGCGGGCGATACACTGAGCAGTTCTTC
v_call: TRBV11-1; j_call: TRBJ2-1; d_call: TRBD2; clone_size: few; cdr3_aa: CATSLAGANNEQFF; cdr3_nt: TGTGCCACTTCCTTAGCGGGAGCCAACAATGAGCAGTTCTTC
v_call: TRBV5-1; j_call: TRBJ2-7; d_call: -; clone_size: few; cdr3_aa: CASSSRAPSYEQYF; cdr3_nt: TGCGCCAGCAGCTCCAGGGCACCCTCCTACGAGCAGTACTTC
v_call: TRBV7-2; j_call: TRBJ1-5; d_call: -; clone_size: many; cdr3_aa: CASSQGQYQPQHF; cdr3_nt: TGTGCCAGCAGCCAGGGACAATATCAGCCCCAGCATTTT
v_call: TRBV28; j_call: TRBJ2-7; d_call: -; clone_size: few; cdr3_aa: CASSPDTFSYEQYF; cdr3_nt: TGTGCCAGCAGTCCCGACACGTTCTCCTACGAGCAGTACTTC
v_call: TRBV20-1; j_call: TRBJ1-1; d_call: -; clone_size: few; cdr3_aa: CSARGVGYTEAFF; cdr3_nt: TGCAGTGCTAGAGGGGTGGGATACACTGAAGCTTTCTTT
v_call: TRBV24-1; j_call: TRBJ2-2; d_call: -; clone_size: -; cdr3_aa: CATSDPGTPLIGELFF; cdr3_nt: TGTGCCACCAGTGACCCCGGGACACCTCTGATCGGGGAGCTGTTTTTT
v_call: TRBV7-9; j_call: TRBJ2-1; d_call: TRBD1; clone_size: -; cdr3_aa: CASSLGGQGDVQFF; cdr3_nt: TGTGCCAGCAGCTTAGGGGGACAGGGGGATGTGCAGTTCTTC
v_call: TRBV28; j_call: TRBJ2-7; d_call: TRBD2; clone_size: once; cdr3_aa: CASSFSGTTGQQYF; cdr3_nt: TGTGCCAGCAGTTTCTCCGGGACTACTGGGCAGCAGTACTTC
v_call: TRBV18; j_call: TRBJ2-3; d_call: -; clone_size: few; cdr3_aa: CASSPRRGAGSEDTQYF; cdr3_nt: TGTGCCAGCTCACCACGACGTGGTGCGGGGTCGGAAGATACGCAGTATTTT
v_call: TRBV5-8; j_call: TRBJ2-5; d_call: -; clone_size: once; cdr3_aa: CASSPDVPRETQYF; cdr3_nt: TGTGCCAGCAGCCCGGATGTCCCCCGGGAGACCCAGTACTTC
v_call: TRBV5-1; j_call: TRBJ1-2; d_call: -; clone_size: -; cdr3_aa: CASSLKGVDYGYTF; cdr3_nt: TGCGCCAGCAGCTTGAAAGGGGTTGACTATGGCTACACCTTC
v_call: TRBV12-3/TRBV12-4; j_call: TRBJ1-5; d_call: -; clone_size: few; cdr3_aa: CASSLSEEQPQHF; cdr3_nt: TGTGCCAGCAGTTTATCCGAGGAGCAGCCCCAGCATTTT
v_call: TRBV4-3; j_call: TRBJ2-7; d_call: -; clone_size: -; cdr3_aa: CASSQEMQGRGYEQYF; cdr3_nt: TGCGCCAGCAGCCAAGAAATGCAGGGCAGAGGTTACGAGCAGTACTTC
v_call: TRBV29-1; j_call: TRBJ2-3; d_call: -; clone_size: many; cdr3_aa: CSVTNRPGDTQYF; cdr3_nt: TGCAGCGTTACCAATCGTCCTGGCGATACGCAGTATTTT
v_call: TRBV3-1; j_call: TRBJ1-6; d_call: TRBD1; clone_size: few; cdr3_aa: CASSQTTGGYSPLHF; cdr3_nt: TGTGCCAGCAGCCAAACGACAGGGGGTTATTCACCCCTCCACTTT
v_call: TRBV10-3; j_call: TRBJ1-1; d_call: -; clone_size: many; cdr3_aa: CAISENRGGVNTEAFF; cdr3_nt: TGTGCCATCAGTGAGAACCGGGGAGGGGTGAACACTGAAGCTTTCTTT
v_call: TRBV20-1; j_call: TRBJ1-6; d_call: -; clone_size: -; cdr3_aa: CSARDLRGYNSPLHF; cdr3_nt: TGCAGTGCTAGAGATCTGAGGGGGTATAATTCACCCCTCCACTTT
v_call: TRBV20-1; j_call: TRBJ2-5; d_call: -; clone_size: -; cdr3_aa: CSARGDRTGQETQYF; cdr3_nt: TGCAGTGCTAGAGGGGACCGGACTGGGCAAGAGACCCAGTACTTC